The rows below give T cell receptor beta chains drawn from one sample of a study of regulatory T cells in long-lasting Graves disease. One entry per CDR3 protein results from TCRdb running MiXCR on the multiplex PCR reads. The sample carries about 450,000 distinct CDR3 sequences, roughly 15% recorded once. The sample was also linked to a second study, of T cells in Graves' hyperthyroidism and ophthalmopathy.

The sequencing used peripheral blood mononuclear cells (PBMCs), collected at new diagnosis, from a patient treated with antithyroid drugs. The receptors were gathered from a woman aged 25 to 39 with Graves disease. Each CDR3 is given with its conserved first and last residue. A D gene is named only where the DNA matches it firmly. Clone sizes are given selectively: once, few, many, or a class where the clone is expanded.

D,J,size,V,DNA,CDR3
-,TRBJ2-3,many,TRBV20-1,TGCAGTGCTAGCCCCACGGATACGCAGTATTTT,CSASPTDTQYF
TRBD1,TRBJ2-7,many,TRBV7-9,TGTGCCAGCAGTACAGAGGCGGGACAGGGGTTTTACGAGCAGTACTTC,CASSTEAGQGFYEQYF
-,TRBJ2-1,many,TRBV2,TGTGCCAGCAGTTGGACCCCCTCCGAGCAGTTCTTC,CASSWTPSEQFF
-,TRBJ1-5,-,TRBV20-1,TGCAGTGCTAGAGATCTCGGCGGGCGGGATCAGCCCCAGCATTTT,CSARDLGGRDQPQHF
TRBD1,TRBJ1-5,many,TRBV28,TGTGCCAGCCTTACAGGGGGCTCCCTTTCGGGCAATCAGCCCCAGCATTTT,CASLTGGSLSGNQPQHF
TRBD2,TRBJ2-3,many,TRBV6-1,TGTGCCAGCAGCGGGACTAGCGGGAGGTCTCTTGTAGATACGCAGTATTTT,CASSGTSGRSLVDTQYF
TRBD1,TRBJ1-1,many,TRBV20-1,TGCAGTGAGTATCCAGGGGGCCTGAACACTGAAGCTTTCTTT,CSEYPGGLNTEAFF
TRBD2,TRBJ2-1,many,TRBV4-1,TGCGCCAGCAGCCGGTGGACTAGCGATCGTTTTGATGAGCAGTTCTTC,CASSRWTSDRFDEQFF
TRBD1,TRBJ1-2,-,TRBV12-3/TRBV12-4,TGTGCCAGCAAACCGGGACAGCCGGACGCCTATGGCTACACCTTC,CASKPGQPDAYGYTF
TRBD1,TRBJ1-3,few,TRBV7-2,TGTGCCAGCAGCTTATTTCGCTGGGGACAGGACTCTGGAAACACCATATATTTT,CASSLFRWGQDSGNTIYF
-,TRBJ1-4,-,TRBV29-1,TGCAGCGTAAAGACAGGCAACCTTAATGAAAAACTGTTTTTT,CSVKTGNLNEKLFF
TRBD1,TRBJ2-7,many,TRBV29-1,TGCAGCGTTGAAGATGCTAACGGACAGGGAACCTACGAGCAGTACTTC,CSVEDANGQGTYEQYF
-,TRBJ2-3,many,TRBV7-2,TGTGCCAGTGCCCTCCGAACCGTCGAGACGCAGTATTTT,CASALRTVETQYF
TRBD2,TRBJ2-5,-,TRBV10-2,TGCGCCAGCAAAACGGGAGGGCGAGAGACCCAGTACTTC,CASKTGGRETQYF
-,TRBJ2-2,many,TRBV2,TGTGCCAGCAGTGAAGAGGGAGTTGAGACCGGGGAGCTGTTTTTT,CASSEEGVETGELFF
-,TRBJ1-4,many,TRBV18,TGTGCCAGCTCACCATCCCCAGGAACTAATGAAAAACTGTTTTTT,CASSPSPGTNEKLFF
-,TRBJ2-1,-,TRBV27,TGTGCCAGCAGTTTATCCCCAGGGACTTATTACAATGAGCAGTTCTTC,CASSLSPGTYYNEQFF
-,TRBJ2-7,many,TRBV7-2,TGTGCCAGCAGCCTCGGCGGAGCTCCCTCCTACGAGCAGTACTTC,CASSLGGAPSYEQYF
TRBD2,TRBJ2-4,many,TRBV29-1,TGCAGCGTCTTAGCGGGAGCCAAAAACATTCAGTACTTC,CSVLAGAKNIQYF
TRBD2,TRBJ2-7,-,TRBV19,TGTGCCAGTAGGTTCGGGACTAGCCGGAGGTACGAGCAGTACTTC,CASRFGTSRRYEQYF
-,TRBJ1-3,-,TRBV7-2,TGTGCCAGCAGCCAAGATGGGTGGCAGGGAAGAAACACCATATATTTT,CASSQDGWQGRNTIYF
-,TRBJ2-1,many,TRBV28,TGTGCCAGCAGTTGGGACAATGAGCAGTTCTTC,CASSWDNEQFF
-,TRBJ1-2,few,TRBV28,TGTGCCAGCAGTTTAGGGGGGGGGGGTTATGCCTATGGCTACACCTTC,CASSLGGGGYAYGYTF
TRBD1,TRBJ1-2,-,TRBV6-1,TGTGCCAGCAGCCACAATAATCCGGGACAGGGCCATAACTATGGCTACACCTTC,CASSHNNPGQGHNYGYTF
TRBD1,TRBJ2-1,-,TRBV29-1,TGCAGCGTTGAAGATCGCGGGGACAGGGTAAATGAGCAGTTCTTC,CSVEDRGDRVNEQFF
-,TRBJ2-7,-,TRBV3-1,TGTGCCAGCAGCCAAGCGGTGACTACCTACGAGCAGTACTTC,CASSQAVTTYEQYF
TRBD2,TRBJ2-4,-,TRBV6-2/TRBV6-3,TGTGCCAGCAGTTACTCAAGGGGACTAGCGGGAGGGCCGAACATTCAGTACTTC,CASSYSRGLAGGPNIQYF
-,TRBJ2-1,once,TRBV11-2,TGTGCCAGCAGCTTGCCTAGCGTGGACAATGAGCAGTTCTTC,CASSLPSVDNEQFF
-,TRBJ2-7,-,TRBV30,TGTGCCTGGAGTTCTGGAGAGGGGGTCTACGAGCAGTACTTC,CAWSSGEGVYEQYF
TRBD2,TRBJ2-3,many,TRBV28,TGTGCCTCCGGCGGCGGGAGTGGCACAGATACGCAGTATTTT,CASGGGSGTDTQYF
TRBD2,TRBJ2-1,many,TRBV3-1,TGTGCCAGCAGCCCCCCGGGACTAGGAGGCTACAATGAGCAGTTCTTC,CASSPPGLGGYNEQFF